This T cell receptor (beta chain) was identified in a study of cytomegalovirus exposure and HLA in healthy donors. V was cut by 8 bases and J by 3 bases, with 14 bases left in between. Germline CDR1 is MGHDK and CDR2 is SYGVNS. This CDR3 comprises 13 residues. Profiling relied on immunoSEQ multiplex PCR, and the TCRdb table lists in-frame clones only, not all of them. The sample lists a few hundred thousand clones, 90% occurring once. The receptor comes from a woman younger than 30 in good health and CMV-seronegative. The chain employs TRBV25-1 and TRBJ2-7; D possibly corresponds to TRBD1 (6 bases). The sequenced material came from PBMCs. CDR3 in amino acids: CASGGQLDYEQYF. The CDR3 coding sequence is TGTGCCAGCGGCGGACAGCTTGACTACGAGCAGTACTTC.